This T cell receptor beta chain is drawn from a study of control samples from healthy donors and cancer patients. The CDR3 has 14 residues. Germline V lookup: CDR1 MNHEY, CDR2 SVGEGT. The V end lost 6 bases, the J end lost 0 bases, and 11 bases lay between the germline ends. The repertoire was sequenced with immunoSEQ multiplex PCR; TCRdb's copy has only in-frame clones and lacks some. The sample includes roughly 150,000 clones, 75% to 90% of them seen just once. The receptor was isolated from a young man in good health. The source material was blood. The chain is built from TRBV6-2 or TRBV6-3 and TRBJ1-1, with D perhaps TRBD1 (5 bases). DNA for the CDR3: TGTGCCAGCAGCAAGGGGACGGTGAACACTGAAGCTTTCTTT. Residues: CASSKGTVNTEAFF.